The following is a T cell receptor (beta chain) sequence with its context. What it binds is unknown. The sample is drawn from a study of cytomegalovirus exposure and HLA in healthy donors. At the level of the study: Of more than 350 genotyped donors, more than 75% clustered with self-reported Caucasian donors.

Trimming took 9 bases from V and 12 from J, leaving 21 bases between them. The germline V gene encodes CDR1 MNHNS and CDR2 SASEGT. The CDR3 is 12 residues long. Study-wide points: Donors were assumed by presence/absence analyses to have roughly uniform sequencing depth. As a later analysis revealed, most CMV-associated TCR beta chains appeared HLA-restricted. High sensitivity and specificity were reportedly achieved when the classifier diagnosed cytomegalovirus status.

60 Vbeta and 13 Jbeta primers were used in PCR. The data were produced by immunoSEQ multiplex PCR, yet TCRdb's version contains in-frame clones alone and is incomplete. Counted here are approximately 150,000 clones, more than 75% occurring once; the ten biggest clones make up under 15%. This rearrangement joins TRBV6-1 to TRBJ2-7; D may be TRBD2 (5 bases). Input material: PBMCs. This TCR was recovered from a woman between 40 and 50 years old in good health and CMV-seronegative. The CDR3 region is CASSHFHSRGYF. The CDR3 DNA is TGTGCCAGTTCACACTTCCACAGCCGGGGGTACTTC.